This TCR beta chain was documented in a study of CD8+CD57+ T cells in acquired aplastic anemia. Patients picked for sequencing had shown CD8+CD57+ cell expansion detected by flow cytometry. Patients were therapy-naive when their blood was sampled. Germline CDR1 reads SGHNT; CDR2 reads YYREEE (reference sequence). This CDR3 contains 18 residues. V lost 0 bases to trimming and J lost 1 base, with 19 bases between them. CDR3 and TCR beta VDJ profiling relied on a genomic DNA template. TCRdb redid the calling of the reads with MiXCR, one entry per CDR3 protein. The data show a few hundred thousand distinct CDR3 sequences, roughly 45% seen once.

The genes are TRBV5-4 and TRBJ1-1; D is uncertain. Material for sequencing was sorted CD4+, CD8+, or CD8+CD57+ T cells (not recorded which) from PBMCs. The receptor comes from a human donor with aplastic anemia. CDR3 coding DNA: TGTGCCAGCAGCTTGGATGGGGTGTGGGCTTATCGGAACACTGAAGCTTTCTTT. It is translated as CASSLDGVWAYRNTEAFF.